Following are 20 T cell receptor beta chains from one sample sequenced in a study of T cell changes during pregnancy in multiple sclerosis. Assay: immunoSEQ multiplex PCR; the TCRdb copy retains only in-frame clones and omits some. Altogether approximately 90,000 clones are present, over 90% being singletons, with the ten largest covering about 0.84%. The specimen comprised peripheral blood, sampled in the third trimester of pregnancy. These receptors all come from a female donor with multiple sclerosis, enrolled in a pregnancy study.

The chain carries TRBV4-1 and TRBJ1-5; tentatively, D is TRBD1 (6 bases). The CDR3 contains 18 residues. Trimming took 0 bases from V and 6 from J, leaving 21 bases between them. Germline lookup yields CDR1 MGHRA and CDR2 YSYEKL. The CDR3: CASSQEFLGGANSQPQHF. In DNA, the CDR3 is TGCGCCAGCAGCCAAGAATTTCTTGGGGGGGCCAATAGTCAGCCCCAGCATTTT.

The V and J genes are TRBV5-4 and TRBJ1-1, with 7 bases fitting TRBD1. Germline lookup yields CDR1 SGHNT and CDR2 YYREEE (reference sequence). The CDR3 length is 14 residues. V lost 6 bases, J lost 4 bases, and 9 bases stayed unmatched. DNA of the CDR3: TGTGCCAGCAACCCGGACAGGCCGAGCACTGAAGCTTTCTTT. This encodes CASNPDRPSTEAFF.

The chain combines TRBV27 with TRBJ2-2, with 7 bases identical to TRBD1. Germline assignment: CDR1 MNHEY and CDR2 SMNVEV (reference sequence). This CDR3 spans 11 amino acids. V lost 9 bases to trimming and J lost 6 bases; unmatched junction nucleotides: 1. CDR3 DNA: TGTGCCAGTACAGGGGCCGGGGAGCTGTTTTTT. It codes for CASTGAGELFF.

The V call is TRBV7-8, the J call TRBJ2-2; 14 bases are shared with TRBD2. Germline CDR1 is SGHVS and CDR2 is FQNEAQ. The CDR3 covers 17 residues. V was pared by 3 bases and J by 5 bases, with 5 bases of the junction left unmatched. For the CDR3, the DNA is TGTGCCAGCAGCTTTGGGACTAGCGGGAGTTATACCGGGGAGCTGTTTTTT. Protein product: CASSFGTSGSYTGELFF. The full variable domain, its missing parts supplied by reference TRBV7-8 and TRBJ2-2, is GAGVSQSPRYKVAKRGQDVALRCDPISGHVSLFWYQQALGQGPEFLTYFQNEAQLDKSGLPSDRFFAERPEGSVSTLKIQRTQQEDSAVYLCASSFGTSGSYTGELFFGEGSRLTVL.

V usage is TRBV5-1 and J usage is TRBJ2-1, with 12 bases aligning to TRBD1. Germline loops: CDR1 SGHRS, CDR2 YFSETQ. Trimming at V came to 4 bases and at J to 5 bases, leaving 4 bases not matched to a gene. This CDR3 region has 15 residues. The CDR3 sequence: CASSAGQGANNEQFF. DNA of the CDR3: TGCGCCAGCAGCGCGGGACAGGGGGCGAACAATGAGCAGTTCTTC.

This chain connects TRBV5-1 to TRBJ2-7; TRBD2 matches 12 bases. The CDR3 is 17 residues long. Germline V gives CDR1 SGHRS, CDR2 YFSETQ. J was trimmed by 3 bases and V by 4 bases; bases with no gene match: 11. The CDR3 protein is CASSPAGLAGYNYEQYF. The CDR3 DNA is TGCGCCAGCAGCCCCGCCGGACTAGCGGGATATAACTACGAGCAGTACTTC.

In DNA, the CDR3 is TGTGCCAGCAGCTCACCTACAGGGTCCCACGAGCAGTACTTC. Amino acid sequence: CASSSPTGSHEQYF. The V call is TRBV11-2, the J call TRBJ2-7; TRBD1 is a possible D gene (6 bases). Germline CDR1 SGHAT, CDR2 FQNNGV. The CDR3 has 14 residues. Trimming took off 4 bases at V and 5 bases at J, with 15 bases between the two ends.

J is TRBJ2-3 and V is TRBV7-3, with TRBD1 as a possible D gene (6 bases). Trimming cost V 4 bases and J 0 bases, with 8 bases left between them. This CDR3 is 14 amino acids long. Germline values: CDR1 SGHTA, CDR2 FQGTGA. As DNA, the CDR3 is TGTGCCAGCAGCTCACAGGGAAGCACAGATACGCAGTATTTT. This sequence encodes CASSSQGSTDTQYF.

This clone was seen a handful of times. V is TRBV30 and J is TRBJ1-3, with 7 bases that match TRBD1. With 0 bases clipped from V and 4 bases from J, the junction kept 3 bases outside the gene matches. Germline CDR1 GTSNPN, CDR2 SVGIG (reference sequence). The CDR3 consists of 14 residues. This chain's CDR3 is CAWSVRGPGNTIYF. The CDR3 DNA reads as TGTGCCTGGAGTGTTAGGGGGCCCGGAAACACCATATATTTT.

The J gene is TRBJ2-7, the V gene TRBV29-1, with 7 bases that match TRBD2. Looked up from germline, CDR1 is SQVTM and CDR2 is ANQGSEA. Losses at the gene ends were 4 bases for V and 2 bases for J; bases not matched to a gene: 8. The CDR3 length is 14 residues. CDR3: CSVVMGGRTYEQYF. The CDR3 nucleotides are TGCAGCGTTGTGATGGGCGGGAGAACCTACGAGCAGTACTTC.

The chain's CDR3 is CASSMGLAGGHEQFF. The CDR3, as DNA: TGTGCCAGTAGTATGGGTTTGGCAGGGGGGCATGAGCAGTTCTTC. The chain is built from TRBV19 and TRBJ2-1; D might be TRBD1 (7 bases). The CDR3 length is 15 residues. The V end was cut by 3 bases, the J end by 8 bases, with 17 bases between. CDR1 and CDR2 from the germline V gene are LNHDA and SQIVND (reference sequence).

The rearrangement uses TRBV5-6 and TRBJ2-3, with 12 bases aligning to TRBD2. Germline CDR1 SGHDT, CDR2 YYEEEE. CDR3 length equals 16 residues. J was trimmed by 3 bases and V by 4 bases; bases with no gene match: 6. DNA for the CDR3: TGTGCCAGCAGCACCCGTCTAGCGGGAGGGACAGATACGCAGTATTTT. This codes for CASSTRLAGGTDTQYF.

This clone was detected only once. V usage is TRBV27 and J usage is TRBJ2-1, with 7 bases lining up with TRBD1. V shed 2 bases, J shed 10 bases, and the junction held 14 bases outside the gene matches. Germline lookup yields CDR1 MNHEY and CDR2 SMNVEV (reference sequence). This CDR3 comprises 16 residues. The CDR3 nucleotides are TGTGCCAGCAGTTTAATCGGGACAGTGGGAATCGGGGAGCAGTTCTTC. It is translated as CASSLIGTVGIGEQFF.

This chain connects TRBV27 to TRBJ2-6, with D tentatively TRBD2 (6 bases). The CDR3 runs 17 residues. Trimming cost V 3 bases and J 0 bases, with 12 bases left between them. CDR1 and CDR2 (germline): MNHEY, SMNVEV (reference sequence). The CDR3 region has the DNA TGTGCCAGCAGTTTGGGGGACTTTAGCTCTGGGGCCAACGTCCTGACTTTC. This sequence encodes CASSLGDFSSGANVLTF.

The chain links TRBV7-6 to TRBJ1-1, with D possibly being TRBD1 (6 bases). Germline V lookup: CDR1 SGHVS, CDR2 FNYEAQ. Trimming cost V 4 bases and J 3 bases, with 9 bases left between them. The CDR3 spans 13 residues. CDR3 in DNA: TGTGCCAGCAGCTCGGACAGATACACTGAAGCTTTCTTT. Its protein product is CASSSDRYTEAFF.

The genes are TRBV27 and TRBJ2-7; TRBD1 aligns across 9 bases. Germline-derived CDR1 and CDR2 are MNHEY and SMNVEV (reference sequence). J gave up 3 bases and V 6 bases, and 6 bases lay outside the gene matches. The CDR3 loop spans 14 amino acids. CDR3 bases: TGTGCCAGCAGCTGGACAGGGGAAGGCTACGAGCAGTACTTC. Translating gives CASSWTGEGYEQYF.

The chain has TRBV6-1 and TRBJ2-1, with 14 bases identical to TRBD2. V trimming: 7 bases; J trimming: 8 bases; junction bases outside the gene matches: 7. The length of the CDR3 is 15 residues. Looked up from germline, CDR1 is MNHNS and CDR2 is SASEGT. The CDR3 DNA follows: TGTGCCAGCACCAGACTAGCGGGAGGGCTGGATGAGCAGTTCTTC. Protein: CASTRLAGGLDEQFF.

The rearrangement uses TRBV6-1 and TRBJ1-2, with D tentatively TRBD1 (5 bases). The CDR3 covers 12 residues. V lost 8 bases to trimming and J lost 4 bases, with 11 bases between them. Germline CDR1 MNHNS, CDR2 SASEGT. CDR3 residues: CASSRQPYGYTF. CDR3 sequence (DNA): TGTGCCAGCTCTCGACAGCCCTATGGCTACACCTTC.

The J gene is TRBJ1-3, the V gene TRBV9; D not resolved. V lost 0 bases, J lost 1 base, and 20 bases lay in between. CDR1 and CDR2 (germline): SGDLS, YYNGEE. The CDR3 extends over 19 amino acids. CDR3 sequence: CASSVDARQPEASGNTIYF. The CDR3, as DNA: TGTGCCAGCAGCGTAGACGCTCGACAACCCGAAGCTTCTGGAAACACCATATATTTT.

The chain combines TRBV29-1 with TRBJ1-3; maybe TRBD1 (6 bases). V was trimmed by 7 bases and J by 0 bases, leaving 13 bases between them. The CDR3 has 14 residues. Per the germline V gene, CDR1 is SQVTM and CDR2 is ANQGSEA. The CDR3 coding sequence is TGCAGCGCCTTCTTCAGGGGCTCTGGAAACACCATATATTTT. Its protein is CSAFFRGSGNTIYF.